These 27 T cell receptor beta chains share one sample of origin, sequenced in a study of blood T cell repertoires in COVID-19. Clones were read by immunoSEQ multiplex PCR, and TCRdb kept only the in-frame ones, dropping some. This sample has roughly 280,000 clones, with around 87% found just once. Sequencing was performed on peripheral blood. The origin of the receptors is a woman aged 50 to 60 who had recovered from COVID-19.

J is TRBJ2-5 and V is TRBV5-8; D perhaps matches TRBD1 (5 bases). Per germline, CDR1 SGHTS and CDR2 YDEGEE. Trimming shortened V by 0 bases and J by 4 bases, and 13 bases separated the two germline ends. The CDR3 is made up of 15 amino acids. CDR3 in DNA: TGTGCCAGCAGCTTGGGCAGGGTGCGGCGAGAGACCCAGTACTTC. Translated: CASSLGRVRRETQYF.

The rearrangement joins TRBV19 to TRBJ1-1; TRBD1 matches 7 bases. The germline V gene has CDR1 LNHDA and CDR2 SQIVND (reference sequence). J gave up 0 bases and V 7 bases, and 8 bases lay outside the gene matches. CDR3 size: 15 residues. The CDR3 loop is CASILRDSLNTEAFF. The CDR3 DNA reads TGTGCCAGTATTCTCCGGGACAGTTTGAACACTGAAGCTTTCTTT.

This chain links TRBV6-5 with TRBJ2-3; 10 bases match TRBD2. J lost 3 bases, V lost 4 bases, and 7 bases had no gene match. The CDR3 has 16 amino acids. Germline CDR1 and CDR2: MNHEY and SVGAGI. The CDR3 reads CASSSRLAGTTDTQYF. Written as DNA, the CDR3 is TGTGCCAGCAGTTCGCGACTAGCGGGTACGACAGATACGCAGTATTTT.

This clone has at least ten counts. The V gene is TRBV28, the J gene TRBJ1-1, with TRBD1 matching over 8 bases. The CDR3 extends over 20 amino acids. V lost 3 bases to trimming and J lost 2 bases; unmatched junction nucleotides: 20. The germline V gene encodes CDR1 MDHEN and CDR2 SYDVKM. For the CDR3, the DNA is TGTGCCAGCAGTTTTGGACAGGGTGTTTGGTTGAAAAGTTCCAACACTGAAGCTTTCTTT. This codes for CASSFGQGVWLKSSNTEAFF.

The chain combines TRBV7-2 with TRBJ2-7; no definite D call. Germline-derived CDR1 and CDR2 are SGHTA and FQGNSA. V was cut by 8 bases and J by 0 bases, with 20 bases left in between. The CDR3 runs 16 residues. CDR3 nucleotide sequence: TGTGCCAGCTCCCTAGAGCCCCTTGCGAGCTCCTACGAGCAGTACTTC. As protein: CASSLEPLASSYEQYF.

The chain couples TRBV6-6 to TRBJ2-7, with TRBD1 matching over 8 bases. Germline CDR1 MNHNY, CDR2 SVGAGI (reference sequence). The CDR3 extends over 16 amino acids. J lost 4 bases, V lost 6 bases, and 14 bases had no gene match. The DNA of the CDR3 is TGTGCCAGCAGCCAAGCCCCGGGACAGGCCGTTTACGAGCAGTACTTC. The encoded protein is CASSQAPGQAVYEQYF.

The chain couples TRBV13 to TRBJ1-2; D perhaps matches TRBD1 (5 bases). Trimming left V 5 bases short and J 7 bases short, with 11 bases between. CDR1 is PRHDT and CDR2 is FYEKMQ in the germline V gene (reference sequence). The CDR3 is 12 amino acids. DNA of the CDR3: TGTGCCAGCAGCGACCAGGGTGGTGGCTACACCTTC. This gives the protein CASSDQGGGYTF. Drawing the rest from reference TRBV13 and TRBJ1-2, the complete variable domain is AAGVIQSPRHLIKEKRETATLKCYPIPRHDTVYWYQQGPGQDPQFLISFYEKMQSDKGSIPDRFSAQQFSDYHSELNMSSLELGDSALYFCASSDQGGGYTFGSGTRLTVV.

CDR3 sequence reads: CASSLAGGNTGELFF. CDR3 in DNA: TGTGCCAGCAGCTTAGCGGGGGGGAACACCGGGGAGCTGTTTTTT. The gene calls are TRBV11-2 and TRBJ2-2, with 7 nucleotides matching TRBD2. The CDR3 covers 15 residues. V lost 1 base, J lost 1 base, and 0 bases stayed unmatched. CDR1 and CDR2 from the germline V gene are SGHAT and FQNNGV.

The chain couples TRBV5-8 to TRBJ1-4; D possibly corresponds to TRBD1 (5 bases). This CDR3 is 15 amino acids long. Germline V gene lookup returns CDR1 SGHTS and CDR2 YDEGEE. Trimming removed 4 bases from V and 4 bases from J, with 14 bases in between. CDR3 nucleotide sequence: TGTGCCAGCAGCCCTGGGGCAGGGTATAATGAAAAACTGTTTTTT. As protein: CASSPGAGYNEKLFF.

This clone was recorded only once. J is TRBJ2-7 and V is TRBV7-9, with D possibly being TRBD2 (6 bases). There are 14 residues in the CDR3. Germline V gene sequence: CDR1 SEHNR, CDR2 FQNEAQ (reference sequence). Trimming left V 0 bases short and J 5 bases short, with 11 bases between. CDR3 sequence: CASSLAGAGNEQYF. The CDR3 nucleotides are TGTGCCAGCAGCTTAGCAGGGGCGGGGAACGAGCAGTACTTC.

This chain joins TRBV5-5 and TRBJ1-3; D remains unclear. Trimming took 4 bases from V and 0 from J, leaving 11 bases between them. CDR3 length: 15 amino acids. Germline V gene lookup returns CDR1 SGHKS and CDR2 YYEKEE (reference sequence). CDR3 residues: CASSQRLLSGNTIYF. CDR3 bases: TGTGCCAGCAGCCAACGACTGCTCTCTGGAAACACCATATATTTT.

The chain carries TRBV10-3 and TRBJ2-3; tentatively, D is TRBD2 (6 bases). The germline CDR1 and CDR2 sequences are ENHRY and SYGVKD. The V end was cut by 5 bases, the J end by 1 base, with 10 bases between. The CDR3 consists of 14 residues. The CDR3 sequence is CAISFSGGTDTQYF. The CDR3 coding sequence is TGTGCCATCAGTTTTAGCGGAGGCACAGATACGCAGTATTTT.

This chain connects TRBV27 to TRBJ2-7; 8 nucleotides line up with TRBD1. V lost 7 bases, J lost 6 bases, and 20 bases stayed unmatched. Looked up from germline, CDR1 is MNHEY and CDR2 is SMNVEV (reference sequence). This CDR3 spans 17 amino acids. The CDR3 here is CASTPGTGYSLVSEQYF. The CDR3 bases are TGTGCCAGCACCCCCGGGACAGGTTACTCGTTGGTTTCCGAGCAGTACTTC.

The chain recombines TRBV6-6 with TRBJ1-2, with no clear D. The length of the CDR3 is 10 residues. Germline V gene sequence: CDR1 MNHNY, CDR2 SVGAGI (reference sequence). V lost 7 bases and J lost 5, with 5 bases in between. The CDR3: CASNQYGYTF. In DNA form, the CDR3 reads TGTGCCAGCAACCAGTATGGCTACACCTTC.

The chain is built from TRBV6-2 or TRBV6-3 and TRBJ2-3; perhaps TRBD2 as D (5 bases). Deletions cut 5 bases from V and 0 bases from J, with 12 bases between. This CDR3 has 15 amino acids. In germline, CDR1 is MNHEY, CDR2 SVGEGT. The CDR3 coding sequence is TGTGCCAGCAGTGAGGGTAGCGCGAGCACAGATACGCAGTATTTT. Its translation is CASSEGSASTDTQYF.

This sequence joins TRBV4-1 and TRBJ1-4, with D possibly being TRBD1 (5 bases). CDR3 length equals 15 residues. V dropped 0 bases and J dropped 5 bases, with 10 bases sitting between them. Germline CDR1 reads MGHRA; CDR2 reads YSYEKL. The CDR3 DNA follows: TGCGCCAGCAGCCAAGAAGGGGCAGGAAATGAAAAACTGTTTTTT. This translates into CASSQEGAGNEKLFF.

V usage is TRBV11-2 and J usage is TRBJ1-1, with D unresolved. V lost 3 bases and J lost 0, with 8 bases in between. This CDR3 region has 14 residues. CDR1 SGHAT and CDR2 FQNNGV come from the germline V gene. The CDR3 DNA follows: TGTGCCAGCAGCTTGGCCCACCTGAACACTGAAGCTTTCTTT. Residues: CASSLAHLNTEAFF.

This rearrangement joins TRBV5-8 to TRBJ1-1; D uncertain. Between the trimmed V and J ends, which lost 2 bases and 7 bases, there was a span of 12 bases. Germline assignment: CDR1 SGHTS and CDR2 YDEGEE. The CDR3 spans 13 residues. The chain's CDR3 is CASSLSRRDEAFF. The CDR3 DNA reads TGTGCCAGCAGCTTATCTCGACGGGATGAAGCTTTCTTT. Full variable domain (rest looked up from reference TRBV5-8 and TRBJ1-1): EAGVTQSPTHLIKTRGQQATLRCSPISGHTSVYWYQQALGLGLQFLLWYDEGEERNRGNFPPRFSGRQFPNYSSELNVNALELEDSALYLCASSLSRRDEAFFGQGTRLTVV.

This chain connects TRBV30 to TRBJ2-1; 10 nucleotides align to TRBD2. Germline CDR1 GTSNPN, CDR2 SVGIG (reference sequence). J was trimmed by 2 bases and V by 5 bases; bases with no gene match: 9. The CDR3 has 16 amino acids. CDR3 protein: CAWGMTGTSAYNEQFF. CDR3 nucleotides: TGTGCCTGGGGGATGACCGGGACTAGCGCCTACAATGAGCAGTTCTTC.

This clone was observed once. The V call is TRBV18, the J call TRBJ2-7; D perhaps matches TRBD1 (5 bases). Trimming stripped 3 bases from V and 3 bases from J, with 24 bases between. In germline, CDR1 is KGHSH, CDR2 LQKENI. The CDR3 has 18 amino acids. Here the CDR3 DNA reads TGTGCCAGCTCACCCGGTCGCAGGGTAAATTCTCGTGTCTACGAGCAGTACTTC. Its translation: CASSPGRRVNSRVYEQYF.

With respect to this clone: The same CDR3 is also encoded by other DNA sequences in this sample. The chain combines TRBV24-1 with TRBJ2-5; 8 bases agree with TRBD1. This CDR3 region has 15 residues. V gave up 3 bases and J gave up 4 bases; unmatched junction bases: 6. Germline CDR1 reads KGHDR; CDR2 reads SFDVKD. CDR3 protein: CATSDPQGAGETQYF. DNA of the CDR3: TGTGCCACCAGTGATCCGCAGGGGGCCGGAGAGACCCAGTACTTC.

The chain joins TRBV5-6 to TRBJ1-2; 8 nucleotides agree with TRBD1. V shed 4 bases, J shed 7 bases, and the junction held 9 bases outside the gene matches. Germline values: CDR1 SGHDT, CDR2 YYEEEE. The CDR3 covers 14 residues. CDR3: CASSRNRGWSGYTF. The CDR3 DNA reads as TGTGCCAGCAGCCGTAACAGGGGGTGGAGTGGCTACACCTTC.

V usage is TRBV4-2 and J usage is TRBJ1-5, with a weak D call TRBD1 (6 bases). The CDR3 totals 16 residues. Per the germline V gene, CDR1 is LGHNA and CDR2 is YNFKEQ. V dropped 3 bases and J dropped 6 bases, with 18 bases sitting between them. The CDR3 loop is CASSQRFRDKFQPQHF. In DNA form, the CDR3 reads TGTGCCAGCAGCCAGCGCTTCCGGGACAAATTTCAGCCCCAGCATTTT.

CDR3 sequence (DNA): TGTGCCAGCAGCCAAGATTTGGCTAGCGGAATATACAATGAGCAGTTCTTC. Translating it yields CASSQDLASGIYNEQFF. The chain joins TRBV3-1 (or the pseudogene TRBV3-2) to TRBJ2-1; 7 positions match TRBD2. J gave up 4 bases and V 0 bases, and 9 bases lay outside the gene matches. CDR1 is LGHDT, CDR2 YNNKEL, per germline (reference sequence). CDR3 length: 17 amino acids.

The table lists this clone with a count of one. The chain joins TRBV28 to TRBJ2-7, with TRBD2 as a possible D gene (6 bases). The CDR3 loop spans 13 amino acids. Germline-derived CDR1 and CDR2 are MDHEN and SYDVKM. V dropped 6 bases and J dropped 0 bases, with 9 bases sitting between them. The CDR3 loop reads CASRGGSSYEQYF. CDR3 nucleotides: TGTGCCAGCAGGGGGGGATCCTCCTACGAGCAGTACTTC.

The CDR3 sequence: CSVDTTTKGGYGYTF. CDR3 coding DNA: TGCAGCGTGGACACTACAACAAAGGGAGGCTATGGCTACACCTTC. The chain links TRBV29-1 to TRBJ1-2, with D tentatively TRBD1 (5 bases). V lost 6 bases to trimming and J lost 4 bases, with 21 bases between them. The germline CDR1 and CDR2 sequences are SQVTM and ANQGSEA. The CDR3 sequence is 15 residues long.

The chain carries TRBV30 and TRBJ1-4; D is unresolved. The CDR3 loop spans 15 amino acids. Trimming shortened V by 4 bases and J by 8 bases, and 20 bases separated the two germline ends. Germline CDR1 GTSNPN, CDR2 SVGIG (reference sequence). CDR3 amino acids: CAWTKKTGTREKLFF. As DNA, the CDR3 is TGTGCCTGGACCAAAAAGACGGGAACACGAGAAAAACTGTTTTTT. The whole variable domain, remainder taken from reference TRBV30 and TRBJ1-4, is SQTIHQWPATLVQPVGSPLSLECTVEGTSNPNLYWYRQAAGRGLQLLFYSVGIGQISSEVPQNLSASRPQDRQFILSSKKLLLSDSGFYLCAWTKKTGTREKLFFGSGTQLSVL.